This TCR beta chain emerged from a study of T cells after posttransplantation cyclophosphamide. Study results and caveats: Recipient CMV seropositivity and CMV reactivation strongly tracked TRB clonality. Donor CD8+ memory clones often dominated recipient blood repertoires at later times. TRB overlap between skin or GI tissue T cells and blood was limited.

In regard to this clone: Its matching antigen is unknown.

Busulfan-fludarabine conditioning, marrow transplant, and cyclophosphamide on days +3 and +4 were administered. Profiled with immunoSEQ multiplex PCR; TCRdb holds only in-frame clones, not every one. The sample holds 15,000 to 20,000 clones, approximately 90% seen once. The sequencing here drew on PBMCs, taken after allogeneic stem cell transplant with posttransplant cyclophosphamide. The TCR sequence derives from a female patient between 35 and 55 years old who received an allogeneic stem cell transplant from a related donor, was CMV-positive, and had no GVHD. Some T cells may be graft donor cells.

CDR3 region: CASSLNPGMNTEAFF. The CDR3 DNA sequence: TGCGCCAGCAGCTTGAATCCGGGGATGAACACTGAAGCTTTCTTT. This chain connects TRBV5-1 to TRBJ1-1, with D unresolved. The V gene lost 1 base and the J gene lost 0 bases, with 10 bases spanning the gap. Looked up from germline, CDR1 is SGHRS and CDR2 is YFSETQ. This CDR3 has 15 residues.